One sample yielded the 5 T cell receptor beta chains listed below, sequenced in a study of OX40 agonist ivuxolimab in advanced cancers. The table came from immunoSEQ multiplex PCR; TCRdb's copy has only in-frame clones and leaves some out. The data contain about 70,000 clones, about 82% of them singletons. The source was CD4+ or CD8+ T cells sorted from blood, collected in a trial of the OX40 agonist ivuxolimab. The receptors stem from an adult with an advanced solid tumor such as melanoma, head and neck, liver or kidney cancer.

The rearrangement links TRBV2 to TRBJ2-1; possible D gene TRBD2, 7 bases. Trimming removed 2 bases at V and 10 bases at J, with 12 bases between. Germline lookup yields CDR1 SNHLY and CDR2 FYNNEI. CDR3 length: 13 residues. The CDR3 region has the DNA TGTGCCAGCAGTGAAAGGGGGAGGGTAGAGCAGTTCTTC. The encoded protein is CASSERGRVEQFF.

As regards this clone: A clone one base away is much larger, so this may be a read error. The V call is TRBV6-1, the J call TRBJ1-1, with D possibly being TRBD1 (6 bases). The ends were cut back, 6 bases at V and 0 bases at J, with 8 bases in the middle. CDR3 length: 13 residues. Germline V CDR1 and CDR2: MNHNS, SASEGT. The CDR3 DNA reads TGTGCCAGCAGACAGGGAATGAACACTGAAGCTTTCTTT. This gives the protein CASRQGMNTEAFF.

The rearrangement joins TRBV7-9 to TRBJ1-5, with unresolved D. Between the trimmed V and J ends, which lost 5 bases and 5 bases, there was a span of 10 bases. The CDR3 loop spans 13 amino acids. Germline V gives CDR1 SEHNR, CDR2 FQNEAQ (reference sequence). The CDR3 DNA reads TGTGCCAGCAGCCCCTCCGTCGATCAGCCCCAGCATTTT. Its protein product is CASSPSVDQPQHF. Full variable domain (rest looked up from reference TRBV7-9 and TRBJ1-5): DTGVSQNPRHKITKRGQNVTFRCDPISEHNRLYWYRQTLGQGPEFLTYFQNEAQLEKSRLLSDRFSAERPKGSFSTLEIQRTEQGDSAMYLCASSPSVDQPQHFGDGTRLSIL.

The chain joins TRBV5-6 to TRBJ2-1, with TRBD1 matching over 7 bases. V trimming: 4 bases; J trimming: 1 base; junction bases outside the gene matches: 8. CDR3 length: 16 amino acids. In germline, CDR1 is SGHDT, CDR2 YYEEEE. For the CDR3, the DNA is TGTGCCAGCAGCATAGAATGGACAGGTTCCTACAATGAGCAGTTCTTC. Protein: CASSIEWTGSYNEQFF. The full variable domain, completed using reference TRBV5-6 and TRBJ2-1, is DAGVTQSPTHLIKTRGQQVTLRCSPKSGHDTVSWYQQALGQGPQFIFQYYEEEERQRGNFPDRFSGHQFPNYSSELNVNALLLGDSALYLCASSIEWTGSYNEQFFGPGTRLTVL.

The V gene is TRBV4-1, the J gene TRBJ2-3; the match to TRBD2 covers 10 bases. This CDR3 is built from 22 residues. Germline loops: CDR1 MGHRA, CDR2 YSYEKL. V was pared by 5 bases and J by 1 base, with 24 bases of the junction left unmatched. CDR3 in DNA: TGCGCCAGCAGCGCTCAGACTGGACAGGGTCGAGCGGGGGGGCCTCGCACAGATACGCAGTATTTT. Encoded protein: CASSAQTGQGRAGGPRTDTQYF.